This is a list of T cell receptor beta chains from one sample in a study of blood T cell repertoires in COVID-19. TCRdb's table, derived via immunoSEQ multiplex PCR, lists solely in-frame clones and lacks some. The sample shows approximately 130,000 clones, 84% of them seen only once. Sequencing used peripheral blood. These receptors all come from a human donor in a cohort sampled during active COVID-19. The CDR3 runs from the conserved cysteine through the conserved F or W. D genes are given only for firm matches. Clone sizes are given selectively: once, few, many, or a class where the clone is expanded.

J gene,CDR3 length,clone size,V gene,D gene,CDR3 DNA,CDR3 protein
TRBJ1-2,14,NA,TRBV12-5,NA,TGTGCTAGTGGTTTGGCAACAGGGTTCTATGGCTACACCTTC,CASGLATGFYGYTF
TRBJ2-5,15,NA,TRBV27,NA,TGTGCCAGCAGTTTATCGCCAGGGATCGGGGAGACCCAGTACTTC,CASSLSPGIGETQYF
TRBJ1-3,16,NA,TRBV19,NA,TGTGCCAGTAGTACCTCGACAACCAGCTCTGGAAACACCATATATTTT,CASSTSTTSSGNTIYF
TRBJ1-1,12,few,TRBV12-3/TRBV12-4,NA,TGTGCCAGCAGCTCAGGAGGCGCTGAAGCTTTCTTT,CASSSGGAEAFF
TRBJ1-3,16,NA,TRBV18,TRBD1,TGTGCCAGCTCACCCGCGGGACAGGGGGTCGGAAACACCATATATTTT,CASSPAGQGVGNTIYF
TRBJ2-1,17,NA,TRBV5-1,TRBD2,TGCGCCAGCAGACCCGCCAAAACTAGCGGAGCCTACAATGAGCAGTTCTTC,CASRPAKTSGAYNEQFF
TRBJ2-7,14,NA,TRBV5-1,NA,TGCGCCAGCAGCTTGGGTACGGGGGTTGGGGAGCAGTACTTC,CASSLGTGVGEQYF
TRBJ1-5,16,NA,TRBV5-6,TRBD1,TGTGCCAGCAGACAGGGGCAGTCTTATAGCAATCAGCCCCAGCATTTT,CASRQGQSYSNQPQHF
TRBJ2-1,13,NA,TRBV7-3,NA,TGTGCCAGCAGCTTAAGGCCACGGGATGAGCAGTTCTTC,CASSLRPRDEQFF
TRBJ2-2,15,NA,TRBV11-3,NA,TGTGCCAGCAGCTTAGGTGCGGGAAACACCGGGGAGCTGTTTTTT,CASSLGAGNTGELFF
TRBJ2-1,15,NA,TRBV5-1,TRBD2,TGCGCCAGCAGCTTGGAGCGGGGGGCCCGTAATGAGCAGTTCTTC,CASSLERGARNEQFF
TRBJ1-6,12,NA,TRBV11-2,NA,TGTGCCAGCAGCTTACCCCGGGCACCCCTCCACTTT,CASSLPRAPLHF
TRBJ1-2,16,NA,TRBV10-2,TRBD1,TGCGCCAGCAGTGACAGACAGGGGGGTACAGGCTATGGCTACACCTTC,CASSDRQGGTGYGYTF
TRBJ2-3,14,NA,TRBV5-1,TRBD1,TGCGCCAGCAGCTCCAGGGGGAACACAGATACGCAGTATTTT,CASSSRGNTDTQYF
TRBJ1-6,14,NA,TRBV6-5,NA,TGTGCCAGCGGGTATCGGGCGGGCAATTCACCCCTCCACTTT,CASGYRAGNSPLHF
TRBJ2-7,15,NA,TRBV6-6,TRBD1,TGTGCCAGCAGTCCAGGGCAGGGGGAGTACTACGAGCAGTACTTC,CASSPGQGEYYEQYF
TRBJ1-1,12,NA,TRBV29-1,NA,TGCAGCGTTGTCAGGGGAGTCCGCGAAGCTTTCTTT,CSVVRGVREAFF
TRBJ2-6,18,NA,TRBV10-3,NA,TGTGCCATCAGTGAGTCGGGGGGACAGTACTCTGGGGCCAACGTCCTGACTTTC,CAISESGGQYSGANVLTF
TRBJ2-1,12,NA,TRBV10-3,NA,TGTGCCATCAGCGCCGGGATCGGCGAGCAGTTCTTC,CAISAGIGEQFF
TRBJ1-1,15,NA,TRBV4-1,TRBD1,TGCGCCAGCAGCGCTTTTCAGGGGGCGTTCACTGAAGCTTTCTTT,CASSAFQGAFTEAFF
TRBJ1-1,15,NA,TRBV7-9,NA,TGTGCCAGCAGCTCACCAAGCCGCATGAACACTGAAGCTTTCTTT,CASSSPSRMNTEAFF
TRBJ1-1,14,NA,TRBV18,TRBD1,TGTGCCAGCTCAGACAGGGGGGTTAAGGATGAAGCTTTCTTT,CASSDRGVKDEAFF
TRBJ2-2,17,NA,TRBV28,TRBD1,TGTGCCAGCAGGGCCTCCGCGACAGGGGGTTGGACCGGGGAGCTGTTTTTT,CASRASATGGWTGELFF
TRBJ1-4,15,NA,TRBV5-1,NA,TGCGCCAGCAGCTTCTCCTACGAGGGTAATGAAAAACTGTTTTTT,CASSFSYEGNEKLFF
TRBJ2-2,15,NA,TRBV10-3,TRBD1,TGTGCCATCAAAGGAGGGACAGGAGACACCGGGGAGCTGTTTTTT,CAIKGGTGDTGELFF
TRBJ2-7,15,NA,TRBV3-1/TRBV3-2,TRBD1,TGTGCCAGCAGCCGTCGACAGGGACCTCCCTACGAGCAGTACTTC,CASSRRQGPPYEQYF
TRBJ1-6,16,once,TRBV2,NA,TGTGCCAGCAGTCTGGGGCCTCGCTCCTATAATTCACCCCTCCACTTT,CASSLGPRSYNSPLHF
TRBJ2-2,14,NA,TRBV10-3,TRBD2,TGTGCCATCAGTGATTGGGGGGGGACCGGGGAGCTGTTTTTT,CAISDWGGTGELFF
TRBJ2-2,16,many,TRBV7-9,NA,TGTGCCAGCAGCTTACCTACTAGCTTGAACACCGGGGAGCTGTTTTTT,CASSLPTSLNTGELFF
TRBJ1-1,17,NA,TRBV4-1,NA,TGCGCCAGCAGCCAAGAGGTGGGGGGTATGTGGAACACTGAAGCTTTCTTT,CASSQEVGGMWNTEAFF
TRBJ2-6,16,few,TRBV5-1,NA,TGCGCCAGCAGCCCGGACGGGGTGAGTGGGGCCAACGTCCTGACTTTC,CASSPDGVSGANVLTF
TRBJ2-7,16,NA,TRBV5-5,NA,TGTGCCAGCAGCTTGGATTTGTCGGGGGGCGGTTACGAGCAGTACTTC,CASSLDLSGGGYEQYF
TRBJ2-2,15,NA,TRBV7-7,NA,TGTGCCAGTTCACCCGACAGGCCGAACACCGGGGAGCTGTTTTTT,CASSPDRPNTGELFF
TRBJ1-1,19,NA,TRBV10-3,TRBD1,TGTGCCATCAGTGCCGCCCAGGGGACAGGGGCGTCCGGTAGCACTGAAGCTTTCTTT,CAISAAQGTGASGSTEAFF
TRBJ1-5,16,NA,TRBV3-1/TRBV3-2,TRBD1,TGTGCCAGCAGCCTCACGACAGGGACGGGCAATCAGCCCCAGCATTTT,CASSLTTGTGNQPQHF
TRBJ1-5,15,NA,TRBV18,TRBD1,TGTGCCAGCTCAGCTACCGGGACAGGGGTTCAGCCCCAGCATTTT,CASSATGTGVQPQHF
TRBJ2-2,18,NA,TRBV18,TRBD1,TGTGCCAGCTCACCACGGGATACAGGGGGTCCGAACACCGGGGAGCTGTTTTTT,CASSPRDTGGPNTGELFF
TRBJ1-6,16,few,TRBV7-9,TRBD1,TGTGCCAGCAGCCCAGGGACAGGGGCCTATAATTCACCCCTCCACTTT,CASSPGTGAYNSPLHF
TRBJ1-2,15,NA,TRBV3-1/TRBV3-2,NA,TGTGCCAGCAGCCAAGATACGCTAGGGAGCCGGGGCTACACCTTC,CASSQDTLGSRGYTF
TRBJ1-4,12,once,TRBV12-3/TRBV12-4,NA,TGTGCCAGCAGTTTTTCGGGGGAAAAACTGTTTTTT,CASSFSGEKLFF
TRBJ2-3,13,NA,TRBV5-6,NA,TGTGCCAGCAGCTTGGGAGGGACAGATACGCAGTATTTT,CASSLGGTDTQYF
TRBJ1-4,16,once,TRBV19,NA,TGTGCCAGTAGTCTCCAGTTCAGCAGGGCTAATGAAAAACTGTTTTTT,CASSLQFSRANEKLFF
TRBJ2-5,14,NA,TRBV5-8,TRBD1,TGTGCCAGCAGCTTAGGGACAGGGCTTGAGACCCAGTACTTC,CASSLGTGLETQYF
TRBJ1-1,14,NA,TRBV3-1/TRBV3-2,NA,TGTGCCAGCAGCCTAGAAACAGGGAACACTGAAGCTTTCTTT,CASSLETGNTEAFF
TRBJ2-1,13,NA,TRBV19,NA,TGTGCCAGTAGTCCCCGGGATAACAATGAGCAGTTCTTC,CASSPRDNNEQFF
TRBJ1-3,14,NA,TRBV2,NA,TGTGCCAGCAGCTTACAGGGCTTAGGAAACACCATATATTTT,CASSLQGLGNTIYF
TRBJ2-2,15,NA,TRBV5-1,NA,TGCGCCAGCAGCTTCCGGACAGTTAACACCGGGGAGCTGTTTTTT,CASSFRTVNTGELFF
TRBJ1-4,14,NA,TRBV10-3,NA,TGTGCCATCAGTGAAAGCGGGGGCGGTGAAAAACTGTTTTTT,CAISESGGGEKLFF
TRBJ2-7,14,NA,TRBV9,TRBD1,TGTGCCAGCAGCCCCCGGACAGGATGGAGCGAGCAGTACTTC,CASSPRTGWSEQYF
TRBJ2-3,15,NA,TRBV30,TRBD2,TGTGCCTGGAATTATCGAGCGGGGGTAGGAGATACGCAGTATTTT,CAWNYRAGVGDTQYF
TRBJ1-2,14,NA,TRBV19,NA,TGTGCCAGTAGTATGGGACTCCGAAACTATGGCTACACCTTC,CASSMGLRNYGYTF
TRBJ1-6,15,NA,TRBV6-5,TRBD1,TGTGCCAGCAGTTGGGGGGACAGGGGTTTTTCACCCCTCCACTTT,CASSWGDRGFSPLHF
TRBJ2-3,16,once,TRBV6-1,NA,TGTGCCAGCAGTGGCGCAGGGGGGCTAGACACAGATACGCAGTATTTT,CASSGAGGLDTDTQYF
TRBJ2-3,14,NA,TRBV28,TRBD2,TGTGCCAGCAGTATAGCGGGGGATGCAGATACGCAGTATTTT,CASSIAGDADTQYF
TRBJ2-6,14,few,TRBV19,NA,TGTGCCAGTAAGCCGCTCTCTGGGGCCAACGTCCTGACTTTC,CASKPLSGANVLTF
TRBJ2-7,16,NA,TRBV11-2,NA,TGTGCCAGCAGCTTTCTCTCCAGGACTGCCACCTACGAGCAGTACTTC,CASSFLSRTATYEQYF
TRBJ2-2,15,NA,TRBV28,TRBD1,TGTGCCAGTCACCGGGACAGGGGGAATTCCGGGGAGCTGTTTTTT,CASHRDRGNSGELFF
TRBJ1-4,15,NA,TRBV7-9,TRBD1,TGTGCCAGCAGCAACAGGGGATTGGGGAATGAAAAACTGTTTTTT,CASSNRGLGNEKLFF
TRBJ2-1,15,NA,TRBV15,TRBD1,TGTGCCACCAGCAGAGGGGGCGGGACAGGCAATGAGCAGTTCTTC,CATSRGGGTGNEQFF
TRBJ2-2,15,NA,TRBV4-1,NA,TGCGCCAGCAGCCAAGCCATTAGGGGAACCGGGGAGCTGTTTTTT,CASSQAIRGTGELFF